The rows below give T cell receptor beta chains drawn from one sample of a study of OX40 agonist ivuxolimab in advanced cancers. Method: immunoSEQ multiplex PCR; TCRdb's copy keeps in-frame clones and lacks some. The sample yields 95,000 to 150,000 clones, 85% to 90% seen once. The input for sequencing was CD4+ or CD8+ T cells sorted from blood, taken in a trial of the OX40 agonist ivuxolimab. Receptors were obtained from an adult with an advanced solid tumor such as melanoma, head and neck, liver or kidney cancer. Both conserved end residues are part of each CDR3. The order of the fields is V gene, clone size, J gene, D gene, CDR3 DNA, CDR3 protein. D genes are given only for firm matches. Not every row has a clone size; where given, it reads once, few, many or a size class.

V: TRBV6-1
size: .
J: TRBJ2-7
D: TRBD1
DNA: TGTGCCAGCAGAGGTACCGGGACAGATTCCTACGAGCAGTACTTC
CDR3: CASRGTGTDSYEQYF

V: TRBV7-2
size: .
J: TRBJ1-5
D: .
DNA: TGTGCCAGCAGCCCCCAGGGCCATAGCAATCAGCCCCAGCATTTT
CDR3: CASSPQGHSNQPQHF

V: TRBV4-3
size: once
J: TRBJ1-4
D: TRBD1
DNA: TGCGCCAGCAGCCGAGCAGGGGGGACTAATGAAAAACTGTTTTTT
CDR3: CASSRAGGTNEKLFF

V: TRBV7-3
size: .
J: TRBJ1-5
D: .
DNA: TGTGCCAGCAGCCATCGGGCAGATAGCAATCAGCCCCAGCATTTT
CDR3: CASSHRADSNQPQHF

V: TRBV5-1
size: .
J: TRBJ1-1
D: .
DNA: TGCGCCAGCAGCTTGGGGGCCGGGACGGTGAACACTGAAGCTTTCTTT
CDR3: CASSLGAGTVNTEAFF

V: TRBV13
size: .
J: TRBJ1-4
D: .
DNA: TGTGCCAGCAGCTTATCTCATGAAAAACTGTTTTTT
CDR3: CASSLSHEKLFF

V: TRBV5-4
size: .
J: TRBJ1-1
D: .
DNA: TGTGCCAGCAGCGCAACAGGAGGGGGGACTGAAGCTTTCTTT
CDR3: CASSATGGGTEAFF

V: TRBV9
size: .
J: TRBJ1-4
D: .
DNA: TGTGCCAGCAGCGTGTCTGGACGGGATAATGAAAAACTGTTTTTT
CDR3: CASSVSGRDNEKLFF

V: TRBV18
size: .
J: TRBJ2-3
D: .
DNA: TGTGCCAGCTCACCAGGGTCTTCATCCACAGATACGCAGTATTTT
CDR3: CASSPGSSSTDTQYF

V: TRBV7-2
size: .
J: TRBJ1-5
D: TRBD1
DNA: TGTGCCAGCACCCCCGGGACAGGGGGCAATCAGCCCCAGCATTTT
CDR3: CASTPGTGGNQPQHF

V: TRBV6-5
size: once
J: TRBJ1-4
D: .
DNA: TGTGCCAGCAGCTCAGGGGTTGGCGGGAATGAAAAACTGTTTTTT
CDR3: CASSSGVGGNEKLFF

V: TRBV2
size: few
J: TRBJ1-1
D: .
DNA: TGTGCCAGCAGCCAAGATGGGAACACTGAAGCTTTCTTT
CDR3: CASSQDGNTEAFF

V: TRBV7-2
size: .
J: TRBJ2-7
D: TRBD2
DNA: TGTGCCAGCAGCTTAGGGGCGGCGGGGGGGCTGAGGTACGAGCAGTACTTC
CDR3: CASSLGAAGGLRYEQYF

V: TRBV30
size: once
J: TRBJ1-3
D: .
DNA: TGTGCCTGGAGCCCTATCGATAGCTCTGGAAACACCATATATTTT
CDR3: CAWSPIDSSGNTIYF

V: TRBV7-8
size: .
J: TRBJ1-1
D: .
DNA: TGTGCCAGCAGCTTTGACAGGTTCGGGACTGAAGCTTTCTTT
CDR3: CASSFDRFGTEAFF

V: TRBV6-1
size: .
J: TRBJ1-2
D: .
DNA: TGTGCCAGCCGCTTAGAGAGGGCTAAATCGGGCTACACCTTC
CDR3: CASRLERAKSGYTF

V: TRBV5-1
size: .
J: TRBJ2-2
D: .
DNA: TGCGCCAGCAGCTTGGCAGGGGTCACCGGGGAGCTGTTTTTT
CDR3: CASSLAGVTGELFF

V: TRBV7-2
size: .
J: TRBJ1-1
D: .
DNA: TGTGCCAGCAGCTTAGGGATGAAGAACACTGAAGCTTTCTTT
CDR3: CASSLGMKNTEAFF

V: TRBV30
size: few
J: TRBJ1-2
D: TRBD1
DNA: TGTGCCCGGGACAGTCGGCAGGGTGGCTACACCTTC
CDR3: CARDSRQGGYTF

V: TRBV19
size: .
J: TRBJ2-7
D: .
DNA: TGTGCCAGTAGCCGTTTGGGGACAAAGTCCTCCTACGAGCAGTACTTC
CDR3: CASSRLGTKSSYEQYF

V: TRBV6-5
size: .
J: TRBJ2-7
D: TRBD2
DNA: TGTGCCAGCAGACTTTATAGCGGGGGGACTTACGAGCAGTACTTC
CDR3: CASRLYSGGTYEQYF

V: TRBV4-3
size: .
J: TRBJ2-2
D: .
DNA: TGCGCCAGCAGCCAGGCACTAATAACCGGGGAGCTGTTTTTT
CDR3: CASSQALITGELFF

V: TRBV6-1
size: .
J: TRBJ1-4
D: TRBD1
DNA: TGTGCCAGCAGTGTGTACAGGGGAACTAATGAAAAACTGTTTTTT
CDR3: CASSVYRGTNEKLFF

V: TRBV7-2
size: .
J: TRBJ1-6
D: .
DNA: TGTGCCAGCAGCTTCCAGGGAGAAACTAATTCACCCCTCCACTTT
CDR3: CASSFQGETNSPLHF

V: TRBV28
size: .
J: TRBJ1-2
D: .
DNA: TGTGCCAGCAGCTACGGAACCCGGGACAACTATGGCTACACCTTC
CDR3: CASSYGTRDNYGYTF

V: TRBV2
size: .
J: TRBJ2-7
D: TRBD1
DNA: TGTGCCAGCGGAGCCGGGACAGGGACCTACGAGCAGTACTTC
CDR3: CASGAGTGTYEQYF

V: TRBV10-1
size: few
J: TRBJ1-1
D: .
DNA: TGCGCCAGCAGAAAGCTCTTAAACACTGAAGCTTTCTTT
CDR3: CASRKLLNTEAFF

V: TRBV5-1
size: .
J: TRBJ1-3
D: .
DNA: TGCGCCAGCAGCTTGGCAGGGACCCCTGGAAACACCATATATTTT
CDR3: CASSLAGTPGNTIYF

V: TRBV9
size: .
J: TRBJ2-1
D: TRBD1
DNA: TGTGCCAGCAGCGTAGAAACAGGGGGCTACAATGAGCAGTTCTTC
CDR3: CASSVETGGYNEQFF

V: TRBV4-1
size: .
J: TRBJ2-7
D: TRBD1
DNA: TGCGCCAGCAGCCAAGAAACAGGGACAGGGGGCCCTCGCTCCTACGAGCAGTACTTC
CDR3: CASSQETGTGGPRSYEQYF

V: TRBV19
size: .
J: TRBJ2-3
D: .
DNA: TGTGCCAGTAGGGGAATCGACAAGAGCACAGATACGCAGTATTTT
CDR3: CASRGIDKSTDTQYF

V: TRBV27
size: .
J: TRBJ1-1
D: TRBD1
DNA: TGTGCCAGCAGTTTATCGCCGGGGAGGGCAGGGGGGAACACTGAAGCTTTCTTT
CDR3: CASSLSPGRAGGNTEAFF

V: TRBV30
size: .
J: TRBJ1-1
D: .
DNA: TGTGCCGGTAGGCCCCTGGACAGACCGAACACTGAAGCTTTCTTT
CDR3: CAGRPLDRPNTEAFF

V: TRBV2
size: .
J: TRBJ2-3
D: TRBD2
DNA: TGTGCCAGCAGTTTCGCCCGGACTAGCGGGGCAGATACGCAGTATTTT
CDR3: CASSFARTSGADTQYF

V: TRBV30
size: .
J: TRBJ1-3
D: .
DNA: TGTGCCTGGAGTTTGTCTGGAAACACCATATATTTT
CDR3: CAWSLSGNTIYF